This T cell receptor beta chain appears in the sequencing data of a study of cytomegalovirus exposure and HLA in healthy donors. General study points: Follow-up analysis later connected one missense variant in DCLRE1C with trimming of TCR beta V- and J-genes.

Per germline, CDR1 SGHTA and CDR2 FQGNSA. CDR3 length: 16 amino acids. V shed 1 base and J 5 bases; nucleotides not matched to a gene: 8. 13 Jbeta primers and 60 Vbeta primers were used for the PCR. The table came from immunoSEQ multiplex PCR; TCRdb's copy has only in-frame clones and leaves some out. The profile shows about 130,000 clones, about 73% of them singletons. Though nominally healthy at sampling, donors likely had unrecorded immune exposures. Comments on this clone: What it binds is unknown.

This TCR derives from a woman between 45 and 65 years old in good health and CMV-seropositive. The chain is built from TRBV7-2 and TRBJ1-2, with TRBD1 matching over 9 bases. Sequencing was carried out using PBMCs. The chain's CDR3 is CASSLGGGTGRYGYTF. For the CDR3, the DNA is TGTGCCAGCAGCTTAGGAGGCGGGACAGGGCGGTATGGCTACACCTTC.